One T cell receptor (beta chain) is described in this entry. Antigen specificity is unknown. The data originate from a study of response to subunit inactivated influenza vaccine. V lost 0 bases to trimming and J lost 6 bases, with 14 bases between them. Germline assignment: CDR1 DFQATT and CDR2 SNEGSKA (reference sequence). This CDR3 is 14 amino acids long. TCRdb re-derived calls from the RT-PCR reads in MiXCR, one entry per CDR3 protein. The table records 550,000 to 600,000 distinct CDR3 sequences, about 10% of them present only once. Overall study results and limits: With each seasonal influenza vaccination, the authors suggested, few new T cells are recruited.

The chain uses TRBV20-1 and TRBJ1-2, with D possibly being TRBD1 (6 bases). Sequencing was performed on PBMCs from blood, taken on the day of vaccination. This clonotype was obtained from a man aged 45-65 years who received an inactivated influenza vaccine. CDR3 nucleotides: TGCAGTGCTAGAGATTACGGGGGGGCGCATGGCTACACCTTC. It codes for CSARDYGGAHGYTF.